This TCR beta chain was sequenced during a study of T cells of healthy individuals. At least ten counts were recorded for this clonotype. TCRdb independently ran MiXCR on the 5' RACE reads; one entry per CDR3 protein. This sample yields approximately 100,000 distinct CDR3 sequences, of which approximately 16% are seen a single time; 6.2% belongs to the top ten. CDR3 length equals 14 residues. V shed 6 bases and J 5 bases; nucleotides not matched to a gene: 10. Germline V gene data show CDR1 as SGHDT and CDR2 as YYEEEE. The receptor was derived from a human donor in good health. The chain combines TRBV5-6 with TRBJ1-1; 7 nucleotides match TRBD1. The CDR3 protein is CASTWGGGSTEAFF. CDR3 DNA: TGTGCCAGCACTTGGGGAGGGGGCTCGACTGAAGCTTTCTTT. Drawing the rest from reference TRBV5-6 and TRBJ1-1, the complete variable domain is DAGVTQSPTHLIKTRGQQVTLRCSPKSGHDTVSWYQQALGQGPQFIFQYYEEEERQRGNFPDRFSGHQFPNYSSELNVNALLLGDSALYLCASTWGGGSTEAFFGQGTRLTVV.